The 7 T cell receptor beta chains presented below share a single source sample, sequenced in a study of T cells in Graves' hyperthyroidism and ophthalmopathy. RNA transcripts gave rise to amplified TCR beta CDR3 regions. In the first-round RT-PCR of the TCR CDR3, the HTBI primer set was used. TCRdb itself ran the multiplex PCR reads through MiXCR, one entry per CDR3 protein. The profile covers hundreds of thousands of distinct CDR3 sequences, with 38% appearing a single time and approximately 8.7% taken by the ten largest. Sequencing was carried out using blood. These TCRs come from a man aged 18 to 29 with Graves' hyperthyroidism.

This clonotype has more than one count but fewer than ten. The chain couples TRBV7-9 to TRBJ2-6; D unresolved. Germline values: CDR1 SEHNR, CDR2 FQNEAQ (reference sequence). The CDR3 has 16 residues. V lost 4 bases, J lost 0 bases, and 10 bases lay in between. The CDR3 DNA follows: TGTGCCAGCAGCTCAATCGAGAGCTCTGGGGCCAACGTCCTGACTTTC. This codes for CASSSIESSGANVLTF.

This clonotype was counted only a few times. The chain combines TRBV14 with TRBJ2-7, with TRBD2 as a possible D gene (5 bases). V shed 2 bases and J shed 5 bases, with 13 bases lying between them. This CDR3 spans 14 amino acids. From germline, CDR1 is SGHDN and CDR2 FVKESK. The CDR3 reads CASSQYWFGNEQYF. CDR3 in DNA: TGTGCCAGCAGCCAATACTGGTTCGGGAACGAGCAGTACTTC.

This clonotype was observed many times. The chain is built from TRBV9 and TRBJ1-2; 8 bases fit TRBD1. The CDR3 totals 13 residues. Trimming at V came to 6 bases and at J to 8 bases, leaving 9 bases not matched to a gene. Germline loops: CDR1 SGDLS, CDR2 YYNGEE. CDR3 DNA: TGTGCCAGCACTGCAGGGGGCTTCAGCGGCTACACCTTC. Translation: CASTAGGFSGYTF.

The rearrangement joins TRBV25-1 to TRBJ1-5; the D is unclear. The CDR3 spans 14 residues. V lost 7 bases to trimming and J lost 5 bases, with 15 bases between them. CDR1 MGHDK and CDR2 SYGVNS come from the germline V gene. In nucleotides, the CDR3 is TGTGCCAGCACCCCCAAGAGCTTGGATCAGCCCCAGCATTTT. Amino acids: CASTPKSLDQPQHF.

The table lists this clonotype with a few counts. The CDR3 protein is CASSEEGLAGNEQYF. CDR3 nucleotides: TGTGCCAGCAGTGAAGAAGGACTAGCGGGGAACGAGCAGTACTTC. This chain uses TRBV12-3 or TRBV12-4 with TRBJ2-7; 12 bases align to TRBD2. The CDR3 is 15 amino acids. The trim removed 5 bases at V and 5 bases at J, leaving 7 bases unmatched.

This clonotype was recorded a few times. J is TRBJ2-5 and V is TRBV12-3 or TRBV12-4; 8 bases align to TRBD2. With 3 bases clipped from V and 3 bases from J, the junction kept 6 bases outside the gene matches. The CDR3 has 15 amino acids. CDR3 DNA sequence: TGTGCCAGCAGTTTCGGGGGGGGGTTCGAAGAGACCCAGTACTTC. Residues: CASSFGGGFEETQYF.

This clonotype has only a few counts. The chain carries TRBV7-9 and TRBJ2-2; no definite D call. V lost 5 bases, J lost 3 bases, and 7 bases lay in between. CDR3 length: 13 residues. Germline CDR1 SEHNR, CDR2 FQNEAQ (reference sequence). Here the CDR3 reads CASSQEYTGELFF. The CDR3 DNA follows: TGTGCCAGCAGCCAAGAATACACCGGGGAGCTGTTTTTT.